These 7 T cell receptor beta chains came from one sample sequenced in a study of blood T cell repertoires in COVID-19. Method: immunoSEQ multiplex PCR; TCRdb's copy keeps in-frame clones and lacks some. The sample lists approximately 180,000 clones; about 83% were seen once. Input material: peripheral blood. These receptor sequences come from a person aged 65-85 years with COVID-19, enrolled during active disease.

This chain uses TRBV5-1 with TRBJ2-1, with 14 bases lining up with TRBD2. Germline assignment: CDR1 SGHRS and CDR2 YFSETQ. The CDR3 totals 16 residues. Trimming took 2 bases from V and 5 from J; bases not matched to a gene: 3. The CDR3 here is CASSFPGLAGDNEQFF. CDR3 sequence (DNA): TGCGCCAGCAGCTTCCCGGGACTAGCGGGAGACAATGAGCAGTTCTTC.

This chain joins TRBV9 and TRBJ1-6; 7 nucleotides align to TRBD1. J was trimmed by 11 bases and V by 3 bases; bases with no gene match: 11. The CDR3 covers 15 residues. The V gene's germline CDR1 is SGDLS and CDR2 YYNGEE. DNA of the CDR3: TGTGCCAGCAGCGAGGCCTGGGACAGCTCTACACCCCTCCACTTT. Residues: CASSEAWDSSTPLHF.

The chain recombines TRBV7-7 with TRBJ2-1, with D possibly TRBD2 on 6 matching bases. Per the germline V gene, CDR1 is SSHAT and CDR2 is FNYEAQ (reference sequence). The V and J ends lost 5 bases and 10 bases respectively, with 18 bases between them. This CDR3 has 14 residues. The CDR3, as DNA: TGTGCCAGCAGCACAGACTTAGTGGCGGGAGAGCAGTTCTTC. This sequence encodes CASSTDLVAGEQFF.

This sequence joins TRBV4-3 and TRBJ2-2, with 9 nucleotides matching TRBD1. Germline assignment: CDR1 LGHNA and CDR2 YSLEER. Germline trimming cut 4 bases from V and 3 bases from J; bases unmatched to any gene: 6. The length of the CDR3 is 16 residues. In DNA, the CDR3 is TGCGCCAGCAGCCCTCGGCGGACAGGGGACACCGGGGAGCTGTTTTTT. Translated: CASSPRRTGDTGELFF.

The count of this clone is one. The V gene is TRBV2, the J gene TRBJ1-1; D is perhaps TRBD1 (6 bases). V lost 7 bases and J lost 1, with 10 bases in between. This CDR3 contains 13 residues. Germline loops: CDR1 SNHLY, CDR2 FYNNEI. As DNA, the CDR3 is TGTGCCAGCACCTTGGACAGGAACACTGAAGCTTTCTTT. Translation: CASTLDRNTEAFF.

The chain recombines TRBV5-1 with TRBJ2-1, with TRBD2 matching 11 bases. CDR1 and CDR2 from the germline V gene are SGHRS and YFSETQ. V shed 7 bases, J shed 0 bases, and the junction held 15 bases outside the gene matches. The CDR3 spans 19 residues. The CDR3 DNA follows: TGCGCCAGCTCAGAGCGGACTAGCGGGTATCTTAGCTCCTACAATGAGCAGTTCTTC. Protein product: CASSERTSGYLSSYNEQFF.

The rearrangement joins TRBV5-1 to TRBJ2-3, with 7 nucleotides matching TRBD1. CDR1 and CDR2 from the germline V gene are SGHRS and YFSETQ. The CDR3 length is 15 residues. Trimming took 4 bases from V and 3 from J; bases not matched to a gene: 8. This chain's CDR3 is CASSKQGIVTDTQYF. The CDR3 DNA reads TGCGCCAGCAGCAAACAGGGGATTGTAACAGATACGCAGTATTTT.